This TCR beta chain was found in a study of blood T cell repertoires in COVID-19. Overall study context: The United States, Italy and Spain provided the acute and convalescent COVID-19 samples. PBMCs, B-cell-depleted T cells, or T cells were the source of the cDNA or gDNA that made up the material.

As originally analysed: The authors estimated nucleated cell counts from reference gene primer amplification. Only in-frame clones appear in the TCRdb table, and some are missing; sequencing was by immunoSEQ multiplex PCR. The V and J calls and clone size were taken over from that table, and D and trimming were inferred from the DNA. Of hundreds of thousands of clones in the sample, 85% are singletons; the top ten hold about 14%. The CDR3 is 13 residues long. The trim removed 5 bases at V and 4 bases at J, leaving 4 bases unmatched. CDR1 and CDR2 from the germline V gene are MNHEY and SMNVEV (reference sequence).

The sequenced sample consisted of peripheral blood. This sequence joins TRBV27 and TRBJ2-5; 7 bases match TRBD2. This clonotype was sampled from a human donor in a cohort sampled during active COVID-19. For the CDR3, the DNA is TGTGCCAGCAGTCTAAGGGAGGGAGAGACCCAGTACTTC. Encoded protein: CASSLREGETQYF.